Sequencing of this T cell receptor beta chain was carried out in a study of beta chain features in type 1 diabetes. Across the whole study: Summed over all samples, the examined sorted cells came to 85 million to 130 million. Study observations and caveats: The study found moderately but significantly shorter TCRB CDR3s in all four CD4+ subsets of Type 1 diabetes patients. Sampled from patients, naive, central memory and Treg TCRB repertoires appeared more similar than those sampled from healthy donors.

Points on this clone: What it recognizes is unknown.

Markers CD45RO/CCR7/CD25/CD127/CD95/CD27 served to sort CD4+ naive, central memory, regulatory and stem cell-like memory cells. The authors obtained over 98% purity in all sorted populations. All of the isolated RNA was reverse transcribed, so expressed TCRB transcripts were sequenced. The method was immunoSEQ multiplex PCR; TCRdb's version includes in-frame clones alone and lacks a portion of them. The sample lists around 160,000 clones, 6.5% to 10% occurring once. V lost 8 bases and J lost 5, with 6 bases in between. CDR1 and CDR2 (germline): SNHLY, FYNNEI. This CDR3 is built from 10 residues. The sequence was obtained from a woman aged 18-29 years with type 1 diabetes. The chain joins TRBV2 to TRBJ1-1; perhaps TRBD1 as D (5 bases). Sequencing was carried out using central memory CD4+ T cells from blood. CDR3 loop: CASGGTEAFF. The CDR3 DNA follows: TGTGCCAGCGGGGGGACTGAAGCTTTCTTT. Together with reference TRBV2 and TRBJ1-1, the CDR3 gives the full variable domain: EPEVTQTPSHQVTQMGQEVILRCVPISNHLYFYWYRQILGQKVEFLVSFYNNEISEKSEIFDDQFSVERPDGSNFTLKIRSTKLEDSAMYFCASGGTEAFFGQGTRLTVV.